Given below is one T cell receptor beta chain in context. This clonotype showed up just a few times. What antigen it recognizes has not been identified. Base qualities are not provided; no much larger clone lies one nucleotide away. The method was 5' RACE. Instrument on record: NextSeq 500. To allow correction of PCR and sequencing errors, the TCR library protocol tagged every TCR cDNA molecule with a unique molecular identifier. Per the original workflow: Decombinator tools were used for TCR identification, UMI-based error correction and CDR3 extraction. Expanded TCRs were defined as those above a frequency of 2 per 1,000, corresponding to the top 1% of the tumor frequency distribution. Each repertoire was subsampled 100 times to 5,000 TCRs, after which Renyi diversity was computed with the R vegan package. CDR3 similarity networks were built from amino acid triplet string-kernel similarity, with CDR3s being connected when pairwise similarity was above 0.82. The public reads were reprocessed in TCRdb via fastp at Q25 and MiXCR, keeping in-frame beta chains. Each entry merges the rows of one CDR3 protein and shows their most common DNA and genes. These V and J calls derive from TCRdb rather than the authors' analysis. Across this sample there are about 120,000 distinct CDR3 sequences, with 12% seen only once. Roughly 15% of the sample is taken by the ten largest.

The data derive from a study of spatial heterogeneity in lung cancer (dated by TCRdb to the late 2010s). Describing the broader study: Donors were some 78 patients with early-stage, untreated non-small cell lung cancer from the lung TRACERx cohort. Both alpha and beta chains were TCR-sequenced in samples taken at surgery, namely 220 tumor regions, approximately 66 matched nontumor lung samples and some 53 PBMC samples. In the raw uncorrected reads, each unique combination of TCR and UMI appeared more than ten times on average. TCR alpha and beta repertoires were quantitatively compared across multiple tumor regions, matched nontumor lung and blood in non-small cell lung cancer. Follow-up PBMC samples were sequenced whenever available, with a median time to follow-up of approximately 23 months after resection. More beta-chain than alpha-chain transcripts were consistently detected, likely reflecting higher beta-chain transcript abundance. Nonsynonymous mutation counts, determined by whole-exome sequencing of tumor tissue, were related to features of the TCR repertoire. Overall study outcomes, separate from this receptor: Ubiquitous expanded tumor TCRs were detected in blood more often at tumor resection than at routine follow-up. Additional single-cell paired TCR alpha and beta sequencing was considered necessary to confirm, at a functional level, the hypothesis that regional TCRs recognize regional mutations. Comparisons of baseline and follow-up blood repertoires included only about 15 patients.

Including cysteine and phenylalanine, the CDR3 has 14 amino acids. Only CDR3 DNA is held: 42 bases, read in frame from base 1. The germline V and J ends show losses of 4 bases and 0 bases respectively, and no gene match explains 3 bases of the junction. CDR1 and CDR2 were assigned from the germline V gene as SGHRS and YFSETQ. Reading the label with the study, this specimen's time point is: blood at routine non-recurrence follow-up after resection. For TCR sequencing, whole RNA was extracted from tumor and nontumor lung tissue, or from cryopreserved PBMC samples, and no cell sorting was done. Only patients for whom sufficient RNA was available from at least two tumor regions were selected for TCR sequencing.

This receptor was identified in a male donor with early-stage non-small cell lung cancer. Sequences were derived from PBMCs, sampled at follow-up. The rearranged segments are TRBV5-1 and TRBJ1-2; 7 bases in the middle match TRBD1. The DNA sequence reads TGCGCCAGCAGCCCGGGACAGCCTAACTATGGCTACACCTTC. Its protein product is CASSPGQPNYGYTF.